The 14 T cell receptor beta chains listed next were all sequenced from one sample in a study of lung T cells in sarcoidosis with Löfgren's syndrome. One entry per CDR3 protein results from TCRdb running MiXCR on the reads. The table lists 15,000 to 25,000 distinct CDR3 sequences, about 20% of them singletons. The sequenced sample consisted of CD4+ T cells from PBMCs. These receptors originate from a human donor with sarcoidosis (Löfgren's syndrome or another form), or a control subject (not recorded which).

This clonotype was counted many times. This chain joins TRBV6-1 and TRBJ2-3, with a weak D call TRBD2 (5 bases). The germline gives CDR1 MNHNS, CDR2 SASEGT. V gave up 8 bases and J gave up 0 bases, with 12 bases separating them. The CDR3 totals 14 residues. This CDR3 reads CASGEFSSTDTQYF. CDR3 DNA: TGTGCCAGCGGGGAGTTCTCTAGCACAGATACGCAGTATTTT.

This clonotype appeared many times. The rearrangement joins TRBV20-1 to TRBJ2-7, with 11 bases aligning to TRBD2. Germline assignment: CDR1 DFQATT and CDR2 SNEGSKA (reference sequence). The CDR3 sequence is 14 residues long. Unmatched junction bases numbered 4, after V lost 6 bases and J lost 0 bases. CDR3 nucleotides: TGCAGTGCCCATAGCGGGAGGGCCTCCTACGAGCAGTACTTC. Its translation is CSAHSGRASYEQYF.

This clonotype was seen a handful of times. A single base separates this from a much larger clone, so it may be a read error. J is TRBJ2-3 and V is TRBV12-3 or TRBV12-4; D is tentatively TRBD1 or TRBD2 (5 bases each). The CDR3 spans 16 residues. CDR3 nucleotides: TGTGCCAGCGGTTTAGAGGGACCCGCGGGCACAGATACGCAGTATTTT. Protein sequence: CASGLEGPAGTDTQYF.

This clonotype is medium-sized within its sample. The CDR3 reads CATSRGKGATTEAFF. The CDR3 region has the DNA TGTGCCACCAGCAGAGGGAAGGGGGCAACAACTGAAGCTTTCTTT. This sequence joins TRBV15 and TRBJ1-1; TRBD1 agrees at 7 bases. The CDR3 spans 15 residues. The germline gives CDR1 LNHNV, CDR2 YYDKDF (reference sequence). J gave up 5 bases and V 1 base, and 7 bases lay outside the gene matches.

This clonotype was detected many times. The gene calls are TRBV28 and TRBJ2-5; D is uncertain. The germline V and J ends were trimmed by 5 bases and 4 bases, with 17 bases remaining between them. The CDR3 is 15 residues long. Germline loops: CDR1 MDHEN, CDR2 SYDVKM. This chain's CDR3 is CASSPRPPYSETQYF. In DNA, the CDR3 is TGTGCCAGCAGTCCTCGTCCTCCCTATTCAGAGACCCAGTACTTC.

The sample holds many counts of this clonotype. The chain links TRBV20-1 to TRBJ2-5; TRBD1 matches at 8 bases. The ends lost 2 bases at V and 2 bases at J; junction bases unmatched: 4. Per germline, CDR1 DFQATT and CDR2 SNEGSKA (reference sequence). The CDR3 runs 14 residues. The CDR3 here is CSARHGDRQETQYF. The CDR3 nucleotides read TGCAGTGCTAGACACGGGGACAGGCAAGAGACCCAGTACTTC.

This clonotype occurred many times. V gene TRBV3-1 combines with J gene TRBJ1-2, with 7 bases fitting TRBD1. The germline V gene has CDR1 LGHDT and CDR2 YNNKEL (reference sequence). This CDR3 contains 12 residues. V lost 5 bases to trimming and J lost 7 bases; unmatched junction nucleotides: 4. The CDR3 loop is CASSWDSGGYTF. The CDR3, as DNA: TGTGCCAGCAGCTGGGACAGTGGTGGCTACACCTTC.

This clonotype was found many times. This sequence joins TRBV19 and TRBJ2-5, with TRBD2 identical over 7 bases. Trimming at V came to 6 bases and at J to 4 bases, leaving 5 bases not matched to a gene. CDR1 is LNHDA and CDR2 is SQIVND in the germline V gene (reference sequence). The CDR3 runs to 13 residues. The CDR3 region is CASSALARETQYF. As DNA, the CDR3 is TGTGCCAGTAGCGCACTAGCGAGAGAGACCCAGTACTTC.

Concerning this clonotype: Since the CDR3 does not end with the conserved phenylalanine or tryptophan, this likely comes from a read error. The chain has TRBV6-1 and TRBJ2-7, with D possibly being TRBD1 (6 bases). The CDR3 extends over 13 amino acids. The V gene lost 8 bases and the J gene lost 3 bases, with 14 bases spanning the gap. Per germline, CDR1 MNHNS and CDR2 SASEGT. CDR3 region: CASEGHMNYEQYL. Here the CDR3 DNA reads TGTGCCAGCGAGGGACATATGAACTACGAGCAGTACCTC.

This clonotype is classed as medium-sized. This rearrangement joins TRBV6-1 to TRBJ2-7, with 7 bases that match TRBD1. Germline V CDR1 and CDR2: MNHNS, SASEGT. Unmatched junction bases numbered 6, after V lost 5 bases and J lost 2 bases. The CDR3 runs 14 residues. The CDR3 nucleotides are TGTGCCAGCAGTACTCAGGGGGTCCCCTACGAGCAGTACTTC. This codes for CASSTQGVPYEQYF.

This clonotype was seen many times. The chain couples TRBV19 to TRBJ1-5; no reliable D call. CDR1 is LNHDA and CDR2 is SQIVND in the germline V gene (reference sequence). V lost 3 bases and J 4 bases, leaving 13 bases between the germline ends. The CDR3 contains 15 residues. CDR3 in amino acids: CASSMGVFTNQPQHF. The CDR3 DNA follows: TGTGCCAGTAGTATGGGAGTGTTTACTAATCAGCCCCAGCATTTT.

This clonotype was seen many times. The DNA for the CDR3 is TGTGCCACCAGTCTCGACGCTCAGGTAAACGACGAGCAGTACTTC. Translating it yields CATSLDAQVNDEQYF. This rearrangement joins TRBV24-1 to TRBJ2-7; no clear D. Germline V gene lookup returns CDR1 KGHDR and CDR2 SFDVKD. V lost 6 bases and J lost 5, with 19 bases in between. The CDR3 is made up of 15 amino acids.

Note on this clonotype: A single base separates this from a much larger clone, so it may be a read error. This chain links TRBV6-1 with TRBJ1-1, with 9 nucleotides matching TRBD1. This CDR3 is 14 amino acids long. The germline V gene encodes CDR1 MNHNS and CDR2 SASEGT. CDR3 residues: CSIQGARGVAEAFF. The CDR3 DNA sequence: TGCTCCATACAGGGGGCGAGGGGTGTCGCTGAAGCTTTCTTT.

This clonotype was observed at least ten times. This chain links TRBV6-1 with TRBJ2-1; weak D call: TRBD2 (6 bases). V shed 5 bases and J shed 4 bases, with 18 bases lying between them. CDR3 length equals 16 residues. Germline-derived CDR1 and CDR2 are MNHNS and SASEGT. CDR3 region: CASSYSKTAGYNEQFF. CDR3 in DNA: TGTGCCAGCAGTTATTCCAAGACTGCGGGATACAATGAGCAGTTCTTC.